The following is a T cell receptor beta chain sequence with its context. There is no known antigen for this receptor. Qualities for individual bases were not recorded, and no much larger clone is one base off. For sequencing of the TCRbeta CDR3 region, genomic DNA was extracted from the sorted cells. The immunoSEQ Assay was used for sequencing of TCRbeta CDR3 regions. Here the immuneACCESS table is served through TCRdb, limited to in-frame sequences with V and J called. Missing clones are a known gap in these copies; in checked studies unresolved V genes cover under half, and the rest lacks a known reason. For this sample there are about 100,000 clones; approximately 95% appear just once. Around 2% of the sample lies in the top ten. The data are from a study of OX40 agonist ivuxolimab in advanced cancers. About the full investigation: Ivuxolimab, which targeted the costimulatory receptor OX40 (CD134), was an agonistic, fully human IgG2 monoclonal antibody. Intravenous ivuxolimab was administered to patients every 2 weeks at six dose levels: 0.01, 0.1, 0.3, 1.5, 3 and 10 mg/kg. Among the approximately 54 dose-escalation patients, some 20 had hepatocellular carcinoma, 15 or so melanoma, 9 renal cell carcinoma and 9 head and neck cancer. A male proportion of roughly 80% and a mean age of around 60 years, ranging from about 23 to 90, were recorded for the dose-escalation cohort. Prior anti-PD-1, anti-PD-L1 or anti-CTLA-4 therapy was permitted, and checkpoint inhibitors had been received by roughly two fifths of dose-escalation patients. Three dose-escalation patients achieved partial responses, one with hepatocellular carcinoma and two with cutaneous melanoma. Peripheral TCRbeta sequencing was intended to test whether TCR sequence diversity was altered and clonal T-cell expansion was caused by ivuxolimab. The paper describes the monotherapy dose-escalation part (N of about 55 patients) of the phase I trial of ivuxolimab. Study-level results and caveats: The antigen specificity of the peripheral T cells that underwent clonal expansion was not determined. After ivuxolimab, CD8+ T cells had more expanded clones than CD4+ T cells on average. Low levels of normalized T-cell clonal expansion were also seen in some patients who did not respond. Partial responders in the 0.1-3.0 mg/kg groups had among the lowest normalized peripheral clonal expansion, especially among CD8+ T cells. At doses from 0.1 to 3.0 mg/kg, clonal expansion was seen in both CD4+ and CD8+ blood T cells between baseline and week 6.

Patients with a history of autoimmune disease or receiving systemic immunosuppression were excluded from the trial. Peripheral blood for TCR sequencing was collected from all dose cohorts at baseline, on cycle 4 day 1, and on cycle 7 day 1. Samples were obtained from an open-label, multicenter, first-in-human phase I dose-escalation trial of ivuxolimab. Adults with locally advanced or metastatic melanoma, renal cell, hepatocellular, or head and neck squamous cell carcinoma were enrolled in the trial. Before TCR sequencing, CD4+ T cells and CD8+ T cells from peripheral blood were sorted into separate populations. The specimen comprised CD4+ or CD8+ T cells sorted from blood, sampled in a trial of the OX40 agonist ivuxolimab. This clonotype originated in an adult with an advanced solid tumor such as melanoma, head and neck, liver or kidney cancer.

The DNA is TGCGCCAGCAGCAAAGGGGGGTCCCTACTCGCTGAAGCTTTCTTT. Its translation is CASSKGGSLLAEAFF. The chain links TRBV10-2 with TRBJ1-1, with a tentative D gene TRBD1 over 6 matching bases. V drops 6 bases and J drops 6 bases, leaving 20 bases in between. CDR3 length: 15 amino acids, cysteine to phenylalanine. Just CDR3 DNA is preserved here, 45 bases in frame from base 1. CDR1 and CDR2, looked up from the germline V gene, are WSHSY and SAAADI.